What follows are 10 T cell receptor beta chains derived from one specimen sequenced in a study of blood T cell repertoires in COVID-19. Profiled with immunoSEQ multiplex PCR; TCRdb holds only in-frame clones, not every one. This sample yields 50,000 or so clones, of which around 85% are seen a single time; less than 20% belongs to the top ten. The sample comprised peripheral blood. Source of these receptors: a human donor in a cohort sampled during active COVID-19.

The chain carries TRBV3-1 (or the pseudogene TRBV3-2) and TRBJ2-1, with a weak D call TRBD2 (6 bases). Trimming took off 8 bases at V and 9 bases at J, with 11 bases between the two ends. CDR3 size: 11 residues. CDR1 is LGHDT, CDR2 YNNKEL, per germline (reference sequence). CDR3 residues: CASGGWGEQFF. The CDR3 coding sequence is TGTGCCAGCGGAGGGTGGGGTGAGCAGTTCTTC.

The chain has TRBV9 and TRBJ2-5; D is perhaps TRBD1 (8 bases). The CDR3 is made up of 14 amino acids. The V gene lost 3 bases and the J gene lost 5 bases, with 14 bases spanning the gap. CDR1 SGDLS and CDR2 YYNGEE come from the germline V gene. Here the CDR3 reads CASSAGQGGETQYF. The CDR3 DNA is TGTGCCAGCAGCGCCGGACAGGGAGGGGAGACCCAGTACTTC. The variable domain in full, with the rest retrieved from reference TRBV9 and TRBJ2-5, is DSGVTQTPKHLITATGQRVTLRCSPRSGDLSVYWYQQSLDQGLQFLIQYYNGEERAKGNILERFSAQQFPDLHSELNLSSLELGDSALYFCASSAGQGGETQYFGPGTRLLVL.

The CDR3 nucleotides read TGTGCCAGCAGCTTATACAGGGGGCGCAATCAGCCCCAGCATTTT. Amino acid sequence: CASSLYRGRNQPQHF. The chain has TRBV7-8 and TRBJ1-5, with 9 bases that match TRBD1. Trimming cost V 2 bases and J 2 bases; bases outside gene matches: 1. This CDR3 spans 15 amino acids. Germline V gene data show CDR1 as SGHVS and CDR2 as FQNEAQ.

This clone was observed a single time. The chain has TRBV27 and TRBJ2-7, with TRBD2 matching 11 bases. J lost 6 bases, V lost 5 bases, and 6 bases had no gene match. CDR3 length: 14 amino acids. Per the germline V gene, CDR1 is MNHEY and CDR2 is SMNVEV (reference sequence). The CDR3 DNA sequence: TGTGCCAGCAGTCCCAGACTAGCGGGGAGCGAGCAGTACTTC. Protein sequence: CASSPRLAGSEQYF.

The genes are TRBV20-1 and TRBJ1-1; TRBD1 is a possible D gene (5 bases). CDR1 and CDR2 from the germline V gene are DFQATT and SNEGSKA (reference sequence). CDR3 length: 10 residues. CDR3 bases: TGCGGGGCGGGGGACACTGAAGCTTTCTTT. Translating it yields CGAGDTEAFF.

The rearrangement uses TRBV7-9 and TRBJ2-5; the match to TRBD1 covers 9 bases. The junction had 11 bases not matched to a gene; V was cut back by 3 bases and J by 6 bases. Germline CDR1 reads SEHNR; CDR2 reads FQNEAQ (reference sequence). This CDR3 region has 16 residues. The CDR3 is CASSFGSGTGKKTQYF. In DNA form, the CDR3 reads TGTGCCAGCAGCTTTGGGTCCGGGACAGGGAAAAAGACCCAGTACTTC.

J is TRBJ1-2 and V is TRBV7-9; 9 bases map to TRBD1. The CDR3 covers 15 residues. The junction had 5 bases not matched to a gene; V was cut back by 3 bases and J by 3 bases. The germline V gene encodes CDR1 SEHNR and CDR2 FQNEAQ (reference sequence). The CDR3 sequence: CASSFGQGTHYGYTF. The CDR3 bases are TGTGCCAGCAGCTTCGGACAGGGGACTCACTATGGCTACACCTTC.

V is TRBV25-1 and J is TRBJ1-5, with D perhaps matching TRBD1 (5 bases). Germline CDR1 MGHDK, CDR2 SYGVNS. This CDR3 is built from 14 residues. V was pared by 6 bases and J by 3 bases, with 12 bases between. CDR3: CASSLGLHNQPQHF. As DNA, the CDR3 is TGTGCCAGCAGCTTGGGACTACACAATCAGCCCCAGCATTTT.

CDR3: CASSPGQGTNEQFF. The CDR3 bases are TGTGCCAGCAGCCCAGGACAGGGAACGAATGAGCAGTTCTTC. The gene calls are TRBV7-8 and TRBJ2-1, with 8 bases aligning to TRBD1. CDR1 is SGHVS, CDR2 FQNEAQ, per germline. CDR3 length equals 14 residues. The trim removed 5 bases at V and 7 bases at J, leaving 7 bases unmatched. The full variable domain, completed using reference TRBV7-8 and TRBJ2-1, is GAGVSQSPRYKVAKRGQDVALRCDPISGHVSLFWYQQALGQGPEFLTYFQNEAQLDKSGLPSDRFFAERPEGSVSTLKIQRTQQEDSAVYLCASSPGQGTNEQFFGPGTRLTVL.

The chain uses TRBV5-1 and TRBJ2-1, with TRBD2 matching over 14 bases. The CDR3 contains 21 residues. J lost 1 base, V lost 5 bases, and 17 bases had no gene match. Germline lookup yields CDR1 SGHRS and CDR2 YFSETQ. For the CDR3, the DNA is TGCGCCAGCAGTCGAAGGTTGAGAGGGACTAGCGGGGGAGATTCCTACAATGAGCAGTTCTTC. It codes for CASSRRLRGTSGGDSYNEQFF.